Shown below are 20 T cell receptor beta chains from a single sample sequenced in a study of blood T cell repertoires in COVID-19. Profiled with immunoSEQ multiplex PCR; TCRdb holds only in-frame clones, not every one. This table has 200,000 to 300,000 clones, more than 85% appearing once. Source material: PBMCs or T cells enriched from blood (not recorded which). These receptors originate from a woman in her twenties or thirties who had recovered from COVID-19.

The CDR3 sequence: CASSPWGDSGNTIYF. CDR3 DNA sequence: TGTGCCAGCTCACCATGGGGCGACTCTGGAAACACCATATATTTT. The chain carries TRBV18 and TRBJ1-3; perhaps TRBD1 as D (5 bases). The CDR3 consists of 15 residues. Trimming stripped 2 bases from V and 0 bases from J, with 8 bases between. Germline V gene sequence: CDR1 KGHSH, CDR2 LQKENI.

The chain combines TRBV9 with TRBJ2-5; D is uncertain. This CDR3 has 14 residues. V lost 0 bases to trimming and J lost 4 bases, with 10 bases between them. Germline V gene data show CDR1 as SGDLS and CDR2 as YYNGEE. Here the CDR3 reads CASSVVGVGETQYF. The CDR3 region has the DNA TGTGCCAGCAGCGTAGTAGGAGTGGGAGAGACCCAGTACTTC.

The rearrangement links TRBV11-1 to TRBJ2-5; 9 positions match TRBD1. The CDR3 contains 14 residues. Per the germline V gene, CDR1 is SGHAT and CDR2 is FQDESV (reference sequence). V dropped 5 bases and J dropped 9; count of bases not matched to a gene: 10. The CDR3 spells CASSEGTGKMSQYF. CDR3 nucleotides: TGTGCCAGCAGCGAAGGGACAGGGAAGATGTCCCAGTACTTC.

The chain links TRBV4-1 to TRBJ2-5; 7 nucleotides agree with TRBD2. The trim removed 0 bases at V and 2 bases at J, leaving 9 bases unmatched. Per the germline V gene, CDR1 is MGHRA and CDR2 is YSYEKL. This CDR3 comprises 17 residues. This CDR3 reads CASSQEDPSGTQETQYF. The DNA for the CDR3 is TGCGCCAGCAGCCAAGAGGATCCTAGCGGTACACAAGAGACCCAGTACTTC.

This clone was counted a single time. The chain has TRBV6-1 and TRBJ2-1, with 11 bases lining up with TRBD2. J was trimmed by 9 bases and V by 2 bases; bases with no gene match: 6. The CDR3 sequence is 15 residues long. Germline CDR1 reads MNHNS; CDR2 reads SASEGT. CDR3 sequence: CASSEFIAGGIEQFF. In DNA form, the CDR3 reads TGTGCCAGCAGTGAATTTATAGCGGGAGGGATTGAGCAGTTCTTC.

This sequence joins TRBV19 and TRBJ2-1, with 10 bases aligning to TRBD2. The CDR3 has 17 amino acids. Per the germline V gene, CDR1 is LNHDA and CDR2 is SQIVND (reference sequence). Trimming cost V 2 bases and J 7 bases; bases outside gene matches: 11. The CDR3: CASSIRLASGRWNEQFF. The CDR3 nucleotides are TGTGCCAGTAGTATAAGACTTGCTAGCGGGAGATGGAATGAGCAGTTCTTC.

V and J are TRBV30 and TRBJ2-1; a weak D match, TRBD2 (6 bases). Germline CDR1 reads GTSNPN; CDR2 reads SVGIG (reference sequence). V was trimmed by 1 base and J by 5 bases, leaving 12 bases between them. The CDR3 totals 14 residues. CDR3: CAWSALSGDNEQFF. The DNA for the CDR3 is TGTGCCTGGAGTGCCCTCTCGGGGGACAATGAGCAGTTCTTC.

The CDR3 region is CASSQGQGAFGYTF. In DNA, the CDR3 is TGTGCCAGCAGCCAAGGACAGGGGGCGTTTGGCTACACCTTC. This chain joins TRBV3-1 (or the pseudogene TRBV3-2) and TRBJ1-2; TRBD1 agrees at 10 bases. In germline, CDR1 is LGHDT, CDR2 YNNKEL (reference sequence). CDR3 length: 14 residues. V gave up 1 base and J gave up 7 bases; unmatched junction bases: 3.

V and J are TRBV11-2 and TRBJ2-2, with 8 positions matching TRBD1. Trimming took 5 bases from V and 0 from J; bases not matched to a gene: 14. The CDR3 sequence is 19 residues long. The germline CDR1 and CDR2 sequences are SGHAT and FQNNGV. In DNA form, the CDR3 reads TGTGCCAGCAGCAACCACCCTGACAGGACAGGGACGAACACCGGGGAGCTGTTTTTT. It specifies CASSNHPDRTGTNTGELFF.

The chain uses TRBV9 and TRBJ2-5, with 11 bases identical to TRBD2. The germline V gene has CDR1 SGDLS and CDR2 YYNGEE. Trimming at V came to 3 bases and at J to 5 bases, leaving 9 bases not matched to a gene. The CDR3 runs to 16 residues. This chain's CDR3 is CASSGRIAGGLETQYF. CDR3 bases: TGTGCCAGCAGCGGACGAATAGCGGGAGGGCTCGAGACCCAGTACTTC.

This clone was found once. The gene calls are TRBV3-1 (or the pseudogene TRBV3-2) and TRBJ1-2, with D possibly TRBD1 on 5 matching bases. Trimming pared 6 bases from V and 10 bases from J, leaving 15 bases between. CDR1 LGHDT and CDR2 YNNKEL come from the germline V gene (reference sequence). The CDR3 totals 12 residues. The CDR3 sequence is CASSTTWGVYTF. The CDR3 nucleotides read TGTGCCAGCAGTACTACATGGGGGGTCTACACCTTC.

The chain recombines TRBV4-1 with TRBJ2-5, with D maybe TRBD1 (5 bases). The CDR3 is 13 residues long. V lost 5 bases and J lost 1, with 8 bases in between. Germline CDR1 reads MGHRA; CDR2 reads YSYEKL. The CDR3 DNA is TGCGCCAGCAGCTTGGACACCCAAGAGACCCAGTACTTC. Its protein product is CASSLDTQETQYF.

The chain couples TRBV30 to TRBJ1-5; unclear D gene. Germline V gene data show CDR1 as GTSNPN and CDR2 as SVGIG (reference sequence). This CDR3 has 15 amino acids. Trimming removed 2 bases from V and 4 bases from J, with 15 bases in between. The CDR3 region is CAWSQARLMNQPQHF. DNA for the CDR3: TGTGCCTGGAGTCAAGCCCGCCTTATGAATCAGCCCCAGCATTTT.

This rearrangement joins TRBV7-8 to TRBJ1-2; maybe TRBD1 (5 bases). The CDR3 has 15 amino acids. CDR1 is SGHVS, CDR2 FQNEAQ, per germline. Trimming left V 1 base short and J 2 bases short, with 11 bases between. The CDR3 DNA follows: TGTGCCAGCAGCTTAGGGGGCCCAAAAAACTATGGCTACACCTTC. It codes for CASSLGGPKNYGYTF. Full variable domain (remainder filled in from reference TRBV7-8 and TRBJ1-2): GAGVSQSPRYKVAKRGQDVALRCDPISGHVSLFWYQQALGQGPEFLTYFQNEAQLDKSGLPSDRFFAERPEGSVSTLKIQRTQQEDSAVYLCASSLGGPKNYGYTFGSGTRLTVV.

This clone was seen a handful of times. The chain has TRBV5-1 and TRBJ1-4; no clear D. Trimming took off 0 bases at V and 0 bases at J, with 15 bases between the two ends. CDR1 and CDR2 from the germline V gene are SGHRS and YFSETQ. The CDR3 is 18 amino acids. The CDR3 loop is CASSLELIGAPTNEKLFF. CDR3 DNA: TGCGCCAGCAGCTTGGAACTAATTGGAGCCCCAACTAATGAAAAACTGTTTTTT.

The chain is built from TRBV19 and TRBJ1-5, with D perhaps matching TRBD1 (5 bases). Germline V CDR1 and CDR2: LNHDA, SQIVND (reference sequence). This CDR3 has 15 residues. Trimming removed 5 bases at V and 3 bases at J, with 14 bases between. CDR3 sequence (DNA): TGTGCCAGTAGTGCGGGGCAGCGGATCAATCAGCCCCAGCATTTT. Its protein is CASSAGQRINQPQHF.

The chain carries TRBV5-1 and TRBJ2-7; 9 bases map to TRBD2. V gave up 3 bases and J gave up 4 bases; unmatched junction bases: 11. This CDR3 contains 16 residues. From germline, CDR1 is SGHRS and CDR2 YFSETQ. The CDR3 spells CASSWTGAGGGYEQYF. DNA of the CDR3: TGCGCCAGCAGCTGGACGGGCGCGGGAGGGGGTTACGAGCAGTACTTC.

J is TRBJ2-1 and V is TRBV18, with 8 nucleotides matching TRBD2. The CDR3 covers 16 residues. Germline V gene lookup returns CDR1 KGHSH and CDR2 LQKENI. The trim removed 0 bases at V and 4 bases at J, leaving 5 bases unmatched. CDR3 coding DNA: TGTGCCAGCTCACCACCAGCGGGAGCGGGATACAATGAGCAGTTCTTC. Translation: CASSPPAGAGYNEQFF.

The V gene is TRBV28, the J gene TRBJ1-2, with 8 bases fitting TRBD1. The CDR3 is made up of 17 amino acids. Germline assignment: CDR1 MDHEN and CDR2 SYDVKM. Trimming at V came to 2 bases and at J to 5 bases, leaving 13 bases not matched to a gene. The DNA for the CDR3 is TGTGCCAGCAGTTTAGCCAATAGGCAGGGGGCGTTTTATGGCTACACCTTC. Translation gives CASSLANRQGAFYGYTF.

This sequence joins TRBV30 and TRBJ2-7; TRBD2 matches at 7 bases. After removal of 0 bases from V and 5 bases from J, the junction contained 10 bases not matched to a gene. CDR3 length: 15 residues. Germline CDR1 GTSNPN, CDR2 SVGIG (reference sequence). This CDR3 is CAWSVGLGTSDEQYF. CDR3 in DNA: TGTGCCTGGAGTGTAGGACTAGGAACGTCCGACGAGCAGTACTTC.